The clone carrying this TCR beta chain was recorded at least ten times. Its antigen is still unknown. As for the cDNA, it was generated by 5'RACE with 10-nucleotide random UMIs. TCRdb recomputed calls from the 5' RACE reads with MiXCR, one row per CDR3 protein. The repertoire holds tens of thousands of distinct CDR3 sequences, 13% to 15% seen once, with about 7% in the top ten. This record belongs to a study of neurological immune-mediated disorders. Study findings and constraints: It was HTLV-1-associated myelopathy that showed the most TCR clonal expansion, while multiple sclerosis showed the least, falling below healthy controls.

Healthy control participants comprised blood bank volunteers in Maryland, USA. The source is a woman aged 50 to 65 in good health. The sample was PBMCs.

CDR3 nucleotide sequence: TGCGCCAGCAGACCCCCCCCAAGACAGGACCTGTTCTTC. Translating gives CASRPPPRQDLFF. J is TRBJ2-1 and V is TRBV5-1, with D perhaps matching TRBD1 (6 bases). V gave up 5 bases and J gave up 15 bases, with 21 bases separating them. CDR1 is SGHRS and CDR2 is YFSETQ in the germline V gene. The CDR3 loop spans 13 amino acids.